The 22 T cell receptor beta chains listed next were all sequenced from one sample in a study of OX40 agonist ivuxolimab in advanced cancers. The protocol was immunoSEQ multiplex PCR, while the TCRdb copy is restricted to in-frame clones and leaves out a portion. The sample records 100,000 to 110,000 clones, roughly 90% being singletons. The sample consisted of CD4+ or CD8+ T cells sorted from blood, taken in a trial of the OX40 agonist ivuxolimab. These TCRs come from an adult with an advanced solid tumor such as melanoma, head and neck, liver or kidney cancer.

This chain connects TRBV6-5 to TRBJ1-2, with TRBD1 as a possible D gene (5 bases). Per germline, CDR1 MNHEY and CDR2 SVGAGI. Trimming took off 6 bases at V and 5 bases at J, with 19 bases between the two ends. This CDR3 is 15 amino acids long. The CDR3 is CASRKFGGAGYGYTF. CDR3 in DNA: TGTGCCAGCAGGAAGTTTGGGGGAGCCGGGTATGGCTACACCTTC.

The rearrangement joins TRBV19 to TRBJ2-7, with TRBD2 matching over 11 bases. The CDR3 covers 16 residues. J gave up 0 bases and V 3 bases, and 4 bases lay outside the gene matches. Germline lookup yields CDR1 LNHDA and CDR2 SQIVND (reference sequence). CDR3 DNA: TGTGCCAGTAGTATCGCCGGGACTAGCGGCTCCTACGAGCAGTACTTC. It is translated as CASSIAGTSGSYEQYF.

This chain links TRBV5-1 with TRBJ2-3, with 9 bases fitting TRBD1. CDR1 SGHRS and CDR2 YFSETQ come from the germline V gene. The CDR3 covers 17 residues. Trimming cost V 0 bases and J 2 bases; bases outside gene matches: 7. For the CDR3, the DNA is TGCGCCAGCAGCTTGGTAGGGACAGGGATATACACAGATACGCAGTATTTT. Amino acids: CASSLVGTGIYTDTQYF.

This chain links TRBV27 with TRBJ1-5, with D uncertain. Germline assignment: CDR1 MNHEY and CDR2 SMNVEV (reference sequence). CDR3 length: 15 residues. Trimming removed 3 bases from V and 1 base from J, with 10 bases in between. The CDR3 spells CASSFAARSNQPQHF. The CDR3 DNA reads as TGTGCCAGCAGTTTTGCGGCCAGGAGCAATCAGCCCCAGCATTTT.

The chain combines TRBV6-1 with TRBJ2-2; either TRBD1 or TRBD2 may supply D (5 bases each). With 8 bases removed from V and 0 bases from J, the gap between germline ends came to 13 bases. This CDR3 contains 15 residues. The V gene's germline CDR1 is MNHNS and CDR2 SASEGT. The CDR3 sequence: CASVPWGTNTGELFF. In DNA form, the CDR3 reads TGTGCCAGCGTCCCTTGGGGGACGAACACCGGGGAGCTGTTTTTT.

CDR3 residues: CASSPGSGQHF. The CDR3 DNA reads TGTGCCAGCAGTCCGGGCAGCGGCCAGCATTTT. The chain joins TRBV28 to TRBJ1-5; D not certain. This CDR3 has 11 amino acids. V was shortened by 5 bases and J by 12 bases, with 11 bases between the two germline ends. Germline V gene sequence: CDR1 MDHEN, CDR2 SYDVKM.

The chain joins TRBV30 to TRBJ1-5; 8 bases are shared with TRBD1. Germline CDR1 reads GTSNPN; CDR2 reads SVGIG (reference sequence). This CDR3 spans 19 amino acids. V lost 2 bases, J lost 5 bases, and 20 bases stayed unmatched. CDR3 region: CAWSRLPLNTGGIHQPQHF. CDR3 nucleotides: TGTGCCTGGAGTCGACTACCTCTTAATACAGGGGGGATTCATCAGCCCCAGCATTTT.

The V call is TRBV28, the J call TRBJ1-5; D may be TRBD1 (5 bases). The CDR3 extends over 16 amino acids. The germline CDR1 and CDR2 sequences are MDHEN and SYDVKM. The V end lost 3 bases, the J end lost 1 base, and 13 bases lay between the germline ends. CDR3 region: CASSFRLQGSNQPQHF. DNA of the CDR3: TGTGCCAGCAGTTTCAGGTTGCAGGGAAGCAATCAGCCCCAGCATTTT.

The V and J genes are TRBV5-8 and TRBJ1-6; D is unresolved. Trimming cost V 0 bases and J 7 bases, with 8 bases left between them. CDR1 is SGHTS, CDR2 YDEGEE, per germline. This CDR3 has 14 amino acids. CDR3 coding DNA: TGTGCCAGCAGCTTGGAACTAGGGAATTCACCCCTCCACTTT. Translating gives CASSLELGNSPLHF.

V gene TRBV2 combines with J gene TRBJ1-1; no definite D call. This CDR3 has 16 residues. Germline lookup yields CDR1 SNHLY and CDR2 FYNNEI. Trimming took 0 bases from V and 3 from J, leaving 14 bases between them. The DNA for the CDR3 is TGTGCCAGCAGTGAAGCGCTCCGGAGTCGGGACACTGAAGCTTTCTTT. Residues: CASSEALRSRDTEAFF.

This chain joins TRBV2 and TRBJ1-2; a weak D match, TRBD1 (6 bases). The germline CDR1 and CDR2 sequences are SNHLY and FYNNEI. The V gene lost 2 bases and the J gene lost 4 bases, with 8 bases spanning the gap. The CDR3 loop spans 13 amino acids. This CDR3 reads CASSELGGYGYTF. In DNA form, the CDR3 reads TGTGCCAGCAGTGAACTAGGGGGCTATGGCTACACCTTC.

The genes are TRBV18 and TRBJ2-2; D is perhaps TRBD1 (5 bases). The germline V gene has CDR1 KGHSH and CDR2 LQKENI. The CDR3 has 15 residues. V was shortened by 3 bases and J by 2 bases, with 10 bases between the two germline ends. The CDR3 DNA follows: TGTGCCAGCTCACCTAGGGGAATTAACACCGGGGAGCTGTTTTTT. Protein: CASSPRGINTGELFF. The entire variable domain, with the rest obtained from reference TRBV18 and TRBJ2-2, is as follows: NAGVMQNPRHLVRRRGQEARLRCSPMKGHSHVYWYRQLPEEGLKFMVYLQKENIIDESGMPKERFSAEFPKEGPSILRIQQVVRGDSAAYFCASSPRGINTGELFFGEGSRLTVL.

This clone appeared a few times. CDR3 region: CSGGSSTEAFF. The CDR3, as DNA: TGCAGCGGGGGGAGTAGCACTGAAGCTTTCTTT. The gene calls are TRBV29-1 and TRBJ1-1; perhaps TRBD1 as D (5 bases). This CDR3 has 11 residues. Germline V lookup: CDR1 SQVTM, CDR2 ANQGSEA. V dropped 7 bases and J dropped 4 bases, with 10 bases sitting between them.

This rearrangement joins TRBV5-3 to TRBJ2-6; no definite D call. TRBV5-3 belongs to the ORF category, with a function that is uncertain. V dropped 7 bases and J dropped 5 bases, with 22 bases sitting between them. This CDR3 is 17 amino acids long. CDR3: CARVNSGEQSRANVLTF. DNA for the CDR3: TGTGCCAGAGTAAATTCTGGTGAACAAAGTCGGGCCAACGTCCTGACTTTC.

In its sample, this clone was seen a few times. The rearrangement uses TRBV30 and TRBJ1-2, with D possibly being TRBD1 (6 bases). The germline V and J ends were trimmed by 5 bases and 0 bases, with 10 bases remaining between them. From germline, CDR1 is GTSNPN and CDR2 SVGIG (reference sequence). The CDR3 runs 13 residues. The DNA of the CDR3 is TGTGCCTGGGGCAGGGGTGCTAACTATGGCTACACCTTC. Amino acid sequence: CAWGRGANYGYTF.

The chain has TRBV23-1 and TRBJ1-4, with a tentative D call TRBD1 (6 bases). TRBV23-1 is annotated as an ORF whose role is uncertain. Trimming cost V 5 bases and J 7 bases, with 14 bases left between them. The CDR3 extends over 14 amino acids. The CDR3 DNA reads TGCGCCAGCAGTACCACAGGGTATTCTGAAAAACTGTTTTTT. It specifies CASSTTGYSEKLFF.

The chain combines TRBV6-4 with TRBJ1-6; 7 positions agree with TRBD1. This CDR3 has 13 amino acids. Germline assignment: CDR1 MRHNA and CDR2 SNTAGT. Germline trimming cut 5 bases from V and 6 bases from J; bases unmatched to any gene: 1. CDR3 bases: TGTGCCAGCAGTAGGGACAGTAATTCACCCCTCCACTTT. Its protein product is CASSRDSNSPLHF.

The chain uses TRBV5-8 and TRBJ1-4, with D unresolved. V gave up 0 bases and J gave up 3 bases, with 9 bases separating them. CDR3 length: 15 residues. The germline CDR1 and CDR2 sequences are SGHTS and YDEGEE. The CDR3 reads CASSLEAAPNEKLFF. DNA of the CDR3: TGTGCCAGCAGCTTGGAGGCGGCACCTAATGAAAAACTGTTTTTT.

The V and J genes are TRBV5-6 and TRBJ2-2; 7 nucleotides agree with TRBD1. CDR3 length: 14 residues. The germline CDR1 and CDR2 sequences are SGHDT and YYEEEE. The V gene end was trimmed by 0 bases and the J gene end by 7 bases; junction bases not matched to a gene: 3. The chain's CDR3 is CASSLVGTDGELFF. The CDR3, as DNA: TGTGCCAGCAGCTTGGTCGGGACAGACGGGGAGCTGTTTTTT.

The genes are TRBV21-1 and TRBJ1-6. TRBV21-1 is shown as a pseudogene. This CDR3 spans 13 amino acids. Here the CDR3 DNA reads TGTGCCAGCAGGTCCACCCTAGAATCACCCCTCCACTTT. This sequence encodes CASRSTLESPLHF.

The CDR3 is CASSWGRNNEQFF. The CDR3 DNA sequence: TGTGCCAGCAGTTGGGGGCGTAACAATGAGCAGTTCTTC. This chain connects TRBV28 to TRBJ2-1, with D possibly matching TRBD1 (6 bases). V was pared by 4 bases and J by 5 bases, with 9 bases between. CDR3 length: 13 amino acids. Germline CDR1 and CDR2: MDHEN and SYDVKM.

Comment on this clone: The junction does not match germline at one end; this may be a read error. The chain carries TRBV5-1 and TRBJ2-6, with D perhaps matching TRBD1 or TRBD2 (5 bases each). Germline lookup yields CDR1 SGHRS and CDR2 YFSETQ. The CDR3 covers 15 residues. The CDR3, as DNA: TGCGCCAGCAGCTTAGGGTGGGTCGGGGCCAGCGTCCTGACTTTC. It specifies CASSLGWVGASVLTF.